The 10 T cell receptor beta chains below all came from one sample that was sequenced in a study of T cells in Graves' hyperthyroidism and ophthalmopathy. Amplification of TCR beta CDR3 regions was performed using RNA transcripts as template. First-round RT-PCR of the TCR CDR3 relied on the HTBI primer set. MiXCR, run by TCRdb on the multiplex PCR reads, gives a single entry per CDR3 protein. Here the sample spans around 400,000 distinct CDR3 sequences, 20% to 25% being singletons. The sample was blood. The receptors were sampled from a man aged 45-60 years with Graves' hyperthyroidism.

The rearrangement joins TRBV3-1 to TRBJ2-7; TRBD1 is a possible D gene (5 bases). CDR3 length: 16 residues. The V gene lost 2 bases and the J gene lost 2 bases, with 16 bases spanning the gap. Germline V gives CDR1 LGHDT, CDR2 YNNKEL (reference sequence). CDR3 coding DNA: TGTGCCAGCAGCCAAACACCACAGGTACTAACCTACGAGCAGTACTTC. This codes for CASSQTPQVLTYEQYF.

This clonotype was counted a few times. The V call is TRBV10-3, the J call TRBJ2-7; D possibly uses TRBD1 or TRBD2 (6 bases each). This CDR3 contains 14 residues. CDR1 and CDR2 (germline): ENHRY, SYGVKD. The V end was cut by 5 bases, the J end by 0 bases, with 11 bases between. As DNA, the CDR3 is TGTGCCATCAGTAAGGAGGGGGGCTCCTACGAGCAGTACTTC. It translates to CAISKEGGSYEQYF.

This clonotype is a singleton in its sample. This could be a read error, since a much larger clone is one nucleotide away. The V and J genes are TRBV28 and TRBJ2-7; TRBD2 aligns across 12 bases. Germline V gene data show CDR1 as MDHEN and CDR2 as SYDVKM. This CDR3 contains 14 residues. The trim removed 8 bases at V and 2 bases at J, leaving 4 bases unmatched. CDR3 nucleotide sequence: TGTGCCAGCCCACCTAGCGGGAGGGCCTACGAGCAGTACTTC. Encoded protein: CASPPSGRAYEQYF.

This rearrangement joins TRBV19 to TRBJ1-2, with D maybe TRBD1 (5 bases). The V end was cut by 6 bases, the J end by 4 bases, with 18 bases between. The CDR3 consists of 15 residues. Germline CDR1 reads LNHDA; CDR2 reads SQIVND (reference sequence). CDR3 sequence reads: CASSPKAGILYGYTF. Written as DNA, the CDR3 is TGTGCCAGTAGCCCTAAGGCAGGGATCCTCTATGGCTACACCTTC. Full variable domain (remainder filled in from reference TRBV19 and TRBJ1-2): DGGITQSPKYLFRKEGQNVTLSCEQNLNHDAMYWYRQDPGQGLRLIYYSQIVNDFQKGDIAEGYSVSREKKESFPLTVTSAQKNPTAFYLCASSPKAGILYGYTFGSGTRLTVV.

This clonotype was counted a few times. This chain connects TRBV20-1 to TRBJ1-1; 7 positions match TRBD1. This CDR3 has 16 residues. V lost 3 bases and J lost 0; bases outside the gene matches: 10. Germline V gene data show CDR1 as DFQATT and CDR2 as SNEGSKA (reference sequence). The CDR3 region has the DNA TGCAGTGCTAGTTCCCCAAGGACAGGAATGAACACTGAAGCTTTCTTT. Amino acid sequence: CSASSPRTGMNTEAFF.

The rearrangement links TRBV3-1 to TRBJ2-1; the D gene is possibly TRBD1 (5 bases). Germline CDR1 and CDR2: LGHDT and YNNKEL (reference sequence). Trimming left V 5 bases short and J 9 bases short, with 8 bases between. CDR3 length: 11 residues. The CDR3 sequence is CASSGHGEQFF. The CDR3 DNA reads TGTGCCAGCAGCGGACACGGTGAGCAGTTCTTC.

This clonotype was observed at least ten times. The V call is TRBV12-3 or TRBV12-4, the J call TRBJ2-1, with 7 bases identical to TRBD1. CDR3 length equals 16 residues. V lost 5 bases, J lost 0 bases, and 7 bases stayed unmatched. In DNA form, the CDR3 reads TGTGCCAGCAGTATACACAGGGGAAGCTCCTACAATGAGCAGTTCTTC. This codes for CASSIHRGSSYNEQFF.

This clonotype was counted at least ten times. CDR3 bases: TGTGCCAGCAGGGCCGGGACAGGGAGCTCCTACGAGCAGTACTTC. This encodes CASRAGTGSSYEQYF. The chain uses TRBV6-1 and TRBJ2-7, with TRBD1 matching 9 bases. The V gene end was trimmed by 6 bases and the J gene end by 0 bases; junction bases not matched to a gene: 6. This CDR3 spans 15 amino acids. Looked up from germline, CDR1 is MNHNS and CDR2 is SASEGT.

This rearrangement joins TRBV15 to TRBJ1-1; D perhaps matches TRBD1 (5 bases). Germline values: CDR1 LNHNV, CDR2 YYDKDF (reference sequence). The V end was cut by 0 bases, the J end by 3 bases, with 14 bases between. This CDR3 is built from 16 residues. The CDR3 here is CATSRDRGVQDTEAFF. DNA of the CDR3: TGTGCCACCAGCAGAGATCGGGGCGTGCAGGACACTGAAGCTTTCTTT.

This clonotype turned up a few times. The V call is TRBV7-3, the J call TRBJ1-1; D not resolved. Germline assignment: CDR1 SGHTA and CDR2 FQGTGA. Deletions cut 1 base from V and 5 bases from J, with 8 bases between. The CDR3 sequence is 13 residues long. CDR3 in amino acids: CASSLNGQTEAFF. The CDR3 region has the DNA TGTGCCAGCAGCTTAAATGGGCAGACTGAAGCTTTCTTT.